Described below is a single T cell receptor beta chain sequence and its context. No antigen is known for it. The template switching step added UMIs that contained a 6-nucleotide sample barcode. TCRdb processed the 5' RACE reads again and assigns one entry to each CDR3 protein, with no DNA. The table lists approximately 150,000 distinct CDR3 sequences. CDR3 length equals 17 residues. From germline, CDR1 is SGHAT and CDR2 FQNNGV. These data are taken from a study of monozygotic twins with inflammatory bowel disease. Study-level results: IBD patients had lower TCRbeta diversity (inverse Simpson) than healthy co-twins.

The source is a human donor with ulcerative colitis or Crohn's disease, or a healthy co-twin of an affected twin (not recorded which). Sequencing was done on a sample of blood. V usage is TRBV11-2 and J usage is TRBJ1-1; absent DNA, TCRdb's TRBD1 call cannot be checked. This CDR3 reads CASSEPPIRAMNTEAFF.